This T cell receptor (beta chain) was sequenced during a study of control samples from healthy donors and cancer patients. Profiling relied on immunoSEQ multiplex PCR, and the TCRdb table lists in-frame clones only, not all of them. Of tens of thousands of clones in the sample, around 85% were seen once. Germline V gene sequence: CDR1 MNHEY, CDR2 SVGAGI. The CDR3 runs 12 residues. Between the trimmed V and J ends, which lost 8 bases and 6 bases, there was a span of 8 bases. This clonotype originated in a man between 65 and 85 years old with lung cancer. This chain links TRBV6-5 with TRBJ1-6; tentatively, D is TRBD1 (5 bases). The sample taken for sequencing was PBMCs. CDR3 sequence (DNA): TGTGCCAGCGCCCAGGGTAATTCACCCCTCCACTTT. Residues: CASAQGNSPLHF.